The 26 T cell receptor beta chains below were found in one sample sequenced in a study of shared clonotypes between healthy human individuals. Here immunoSEQ multiplex PCR was the method, and the copy in TCRdb shows in-frame clones only, minus some. The sample yields 300,000 to 400,000 clones, 74% seen once. The sample comprised memory CD4+ T cells sorted from blood. Subset of the sample: CD45RA-negative fraction. These receptors were taken from a man under 40 in good health.

V and J are TRBV7-2 and TRBJ2-7; D assignment may be TRBD1 or TRBD2 (5 bases each). CDR1 is SGHTA and CDR2 is FQGNSA in the germline V gene. V was shortened by 3 bases and J by 4 bases, with 13 bases between the two germline ends. This CDR3 is 14 amino acids long. CDR3 coding DNA: TGTGCCAGCAGCTTGGGCGAGGGGTGGTACGAGCAGTACTTC. Its protein product is CASSLGEGWYEQYF.

V is TRBV28 and J is TRBJ1-3, with D hard to call. V was pared by 6 bases and J by 4 bases, with 22 bases between. Germline loops: CDR1 MDHEN, CDR2 SYDVKM. CDR3 length: 17 residues. The CDR3 bases are TGTGCCAGCAGCGAGGGCAGGAGCACACTAGGGGGAAACACCATATATTTT. Residues: CASSEGRSTLGGNTIYF.

The table lists this clone with a count of one. The chain combines TRBV2 with TRBJ2-1; 11 nucleotides line up with TRBD2. The CDR3 runs 15 residues. Germline CDR1 reads SNHLY; CDR2 reads FYNNEI. V lost 10 bases, J lost 0 bases, and 5 bases stayed unmatched. The CDR3 spells CATGLAGFSYNEQFF. Here the CDR3 DNA reads TGTGCCACTGGACTAGCGGGTTTCTCCTACAATGAGCAGTTCTTC.

DNA for the CDR3: TGTGCCAGTAGTATGAAGTGGGGCCAAGGAATCGCAGATACGCAGTATTTT. Its translation: CASSMKWGQGIADTQYF. V gene TRBV19 combines with J gene TRBJ2-3, with D possibly being TRBD1 (5 bases). The CDR3 runs to 17 residues. The ends were cut back, 3 bases at V and 4 bases at J, with 20 bases in the middle. The germline V gene encodes CDR1 LNHDA and CDR2 SQIVND (reference sequence).

This clone was counted a single time. The rearrangement links TRBV7-2 to TRBJ2-3; tentative D call: TRBD2 (5 bases). The V gene lost 1 base and the J gene lost 5 bases, with 13 bases spanning the gap. Per germline, CDR1 SGHTA and CDR2 FQGNSA. The CDR3 runs to 15 residues. For the CDR3, the DNA is TGTGCCAGCAGCTTAGGGGTTTCACGGGGAGATACGCAGTATTTT. It is translated as CASSLGVSRGDTQYF.

The chain employs TRBV30 and TRBJ2-7; TRBD2 matches at 8 bases. This CDR3 has 16 amino acids. With V trimmed by 1 base and J by 3 bases, 11 bases remained unmatched. Germline V lookup: CDR1 GTSNPN, CDR2 SVGIG (reference sequence). The CDR3 protein is CAWSAFSGRADYEQYF. The DNA for the CDR3 is TGTGCCTGGAGTGCCTTCTCCGGGAGGGCTGACTACGAGCAGTACTTC.

The gene calls are TRBV2 and TRBJ2-7, with D unresolved. The CDR3 spans 12 residues. Germline values: CDR1 SNHLY, CDR2 FYNNEI. Trimming left V 2 bases short and J 5 bases short, with 7 bases between. The CDR3 loop is CASSERYHEQYF. CDR3 bases: TGTGCCAGCAGTGAAAGGTATCACGAGCAGTACTTC.

The chain couples TRBV5-1 to TRBJ2-5; perhaps TRBD1 as D (7 bases). The V and J ends lost 0 bases and 5 bases respectively, with 26 bases between them. Germline lookup yields CDR1 SGHRS and CDR2 YFSETQ. CDR3 size: 19 residues. The CDR3 sequence: CASSLARNSRQGGGETQYF. The DNA of the CDR3 is TGCGCCAGCAGCTTGGCCCGTAACAGTAGACAGGGAGGAGGGGAGACCCAGTACTTC.

This clone was picked up one time. CDR3 coding DNA: TGTGCCAGCACCCAGGAGCCCTACTACAATGAGCAGTTCTTC. Amino acids: CASTQEPYYNEQFF. V usage is TRBV7-8 and J usage is TRBJ2-1; D not certain. The germline V gene encodes CDR1 SGHVS and CDR2 FQNEAQ. This CDR3 is built from 14 residues. V was clipped by 7 bases and J by 3 bases, with 13 bases between them.

This rearrangement joins TRBV5-1 to TRBJ2-7; D perhaps matches TRBD2 (6 bases). CDR1 and CDR2 from the germline V gene are SGHRS and YFSETQ. This CDR3 spans 15 amino acids. The V and J ends lost 4 bases and 0 bases respectively, with 14 bases between them. The CDR3 DNA reads TGCGCCAGCAGCCCTTCCGGACTACCCTCCTACGAGCAGTACTTC. Its protein product is CASSPSGLPSYEQYF.

The chain combines TRBV5-1 with TRBJ2-7; TRBD1 matches at 8 bases. This CDR3 is built from 13 residues. From germline, CDR1 is SGHRS and CDR2 YFSETQ. V shed 3 bases, J shed 5 bases, and the junction held 4 bases outside the gene matches. CDR3 coding DNA: TGCGCCAGCAGCTCGACAGGGGCCCACGAGCAGTACTTC. Amino acids: CASSSTGAHEQYF.

The rearrangement links TRBV9 to TRBJ1-4, with 7 bases identical to TRBD1. CDR3 size: 14 residues. The V gene's germline CDR1 is SGDLS and CDR2 YYNGEE. The J segment lost 8 bases and the V segment lost 2 bases, leaving 6 bases of the junction unmatched. The CDR3 sequence: CASSVTGSAEKLFF. CDR3 sequence (DNA): TGTGCCAGCAGCGTGACAGGGTCGGCGGAAAAACTGTTTTTT.

The genes are TRBV5-1 and TRBJ2-3; D is undetermined. CDR3 length: 13 amino acids. V lost 4 bases and J lost 6, with 12 bases in between. Germline loops: CDR1 SGHRS, CDR2 YFSETQ. The CDR3, as DNA: TGCGCCAGCAGCCCCCCCGAATGGGATACGCAGTATTTT. It specifies CASSPPEWDTQYF.

This chain uses TRBV19 with TRBJ2-7, with 9 positions matching TRBD2. Unmatched junction bases numbered 9, after V lost 6 bases and J lost 6 bases. Germline V lookup: CDR1 LNHDA, CDR2 SQIVND (reference sequence). The CDR3 spans 14 residues. The CDR3 DNA follows: TGTGCCAGTAGACCCGGCGGGAGGGGTGGCGAGCAGTACTTC. It yields the protein CASRPGGRGGEQYF.

V is TRBV29-1 and J is TRBJ2-3; no clear D. From germline, CDR1 is SQVTM and CDR2 ANQGSEA. CDR3 size: 12 residues. The CDR3 DNA follows: TGCAGTGCAGAATATGGCACAGATACGCAGTATTTT. As protein: CSAEYGTDTQYF.

J is TRBJ1-3 and V is TRBV10-3; D uncertain. There are 15 residues in the CDR3. The germline V gene encodes CDR1 ENHRY and CDR2 SYGVKD. The V end lost 7 bases, the J end lost 2 bases, and 15 bases lay between the germline ends. The CDR3 loop is CAIKDPFNTGNTIYF. As DNA, the CDR3 is TGTGCCATCAAAGACCCTTTTAATACTGGAAACACCATATATTTT.

The V and J genes are TRBV7-9 and TRBJ2-3; tentatively, D is TRBD2 (6 bases). The CDR3 totals 16 residues. With 5 bases removed from V and 0 bases from J, the gap between germline ends came to 15 bases. CDR1 and CDR2 from the germline V gene are SEHNR and FQNEAQ (reference sequence). The CDR3 coding sequence is TGTGCCAGCAGCGTGGTCGTGGGAGGAAGCACAGATACGCAGTATTTT. This gives the protein CASSVVVGGSTDTQYF.

The table lists this clone with many counts. The rearrangement uses TRBV7-8 and TRBJ1-1; 7 positions match TRBD1. The CDR3 consists of 13 residues. J lost 8 bases, V lost 4 bases, and 7 bases had no gene match. Germline lookup yields CDR1 SGHVS and CDR2 FQNEAQ. This CDR3 reads CASSSIRQGEAFF. The CDR3 DNA reads as TGTGCCAGCAGCTCAATCCGACAGGGAGAAGCTTTCTTT.

V usage is TRBV30 and J usage is TRBJ2-5; D call uncertain. From germline, CDR1 is GTSNPN and CDR2 SVGIG (reference sequence). The CDR3 totals 13 residues. Trimming shortened V by 2 bases and J by 5 bases, and 12 bases separated the two germline ends. CDR3 amino acids: CAWSPRPRETQYF. The CDR3 DNA follows: TGTGCCTGGAGTCCACGCCCTAGGGAGACCCAGTACTTC.

This chain joins TRBV19 and TRBJ1-3; D is unresolved. Germline-derived CDR1 and CDR2 are LNHDA and SQIVND (reference sequence). Trimming stripped 7 bases from V and 3 bases from J, with 4 bases between. The CDR3 extends over 11 amino acids. CDR3 amino acids: CASTHGNTIYF. In nucleotides, the CDR3 is TGTGCCAGTACCCATGGAAACACCATATATTTT.

The genes are TRBV18 and TRBJ1-3; TRBD1 matches 7 bases. Per the germline V gene, CDR1 is KGHSH and CDR2 is LQKENI. The trim removed 8 bases at V and 5 bases at J, leaving 24 bases unmatched. The CDR3 has 19 residues. CDR3 nucleotides: TGTGCCAGCACGCCTATCACGTTCCCTTTTCAGGGGGGGAGAAACACCATATATTTT. Translated: CASTPITFPFQGGRNTIYF. Together with reference TRBV18 and TRBJ1-3, the CDR3 gives the full variable domain: NAGVMQNPRHLVRRRGQEARLRCSPMKGHSHVYWYRQLPEEGLKFMVYLQKENIIDESGMPKERFSAEFPKEGPSILRIQQVVRGDSAAYFCASTPITFPFQGGRNTIYFGEGSWLTVV.

As regards this clone: Mismatch with germline at one junction end may stem from a read error. The chain joins TRBV11-3 to TRBJ2-7; 7 nucleotides agree with TRBD1. This CDR3 has 12 residues. CDR1 is SGHNT, CDR2 YENEEA, per germline. The DNA for the CDR3 is TGTGCCAGCAGCTTAGGGACAGGCCTCCCGCACTTC. Translating it yields CASSLGTGLPHF.

V is TRBV18 and J is TRBJ2-7; 8 nucleotides line up with TRBD2. V shed 4 bases, J shed 3 bases, and the junction held 2 bases outside the gene matches. From germline, CDR1 is KGHSH and CDR2 LQKENI. The CDR3 is 13 amino acids. CDR3 in DNA: TGTGCCAGCTCACTAAGCGGGAGCTACGAGCAGTACTTC. It specifies CASSLSGSYEQYF.

This clone was seen only a few times. The genes are TRBV6-5 and TRBJ2-7; maybe TRBD2 (6 bases). The CDR3 covers 14 residues. Germline-derived CDR1 and CDR2 are MNHEY and SVGAGI. The germline V and J ends were trimmed by 6 bases and 3 bases, with 15 bases remaining between them. The CDR3 nucleotides are TGTGCCAGCAGCTCGACTAGATTAGGCTACGAGCAGTACTTC. Translation: CASSSTRLGYEQYF.

CDR3 sequence: CASSSGKQGRETQYF. Here the CDR3 DNA reads TGTGCCAGCAGCTCTGGGAAACAGGGTCGAGAGACCCAGTACTTC. The rearrangement uses TRBV11-2 and TRBJ2-5; possibly TRBD1 for D (6 bases). CDR3 length equals 15 residues. Per the germline V gene, CDR1 is SGHAT and CDR2 is FQNNGV. Trimming removed 4 bases at V and 4 bases at J, with 16 bases between.

V is TRBV19 and J is TRBJ1-2; no clear D. The CDR3 spans 15 residues. Looked up from germline, CDR1 is LNHDA and CDR2 is SQIVND (reference sequence). The germline V and J ends were trimmed by 1 base and 2 bases, with 11 bases remaining between them. DNA for the CDR3: TGTGCCAGTAGTATAGCGGGCAGTTCCAACTATGGCTACACCTTC. This gives the protein CASSIAGSSNYGYTF. Based on the CDR3 plus reference TRBV19 and TRBJ1-2, the full variable domain is DGGITQSPKYLFRKEGQNVTLSCEQNLNHDAMYWYRQDPGQGLRLIYYSQIVNDFQKGDIAEGYSVSREKKESFPLTVTSAQKNPTAFYLCASSIAGSSNYGYTFGSGTRLTVV.